This record covers a single T cell receptor (beta chain). Using immunoSEQ multiplex PCR, the repertoire was profiled, and TCRdb retains in-frame clones only, with some absent. In the table there are about 400,000 clones, around 89% of which are singletons. The sample originates from a study of Ad26.COV2.S vaccination and SARS-CoV-2 variants. This CDR3 has 19 residues. After removal of 1 base from V and 6 bases from J, the junction contained 13 bases not matched to a gene. From germline, CDR1 is LGHNA and CDR2 YNFKEQ. Indicated treatment: about 20 received Ad26.COV2.S at low or high dose, single or two shots; 5 received placebo; per-sample allocation not given. Day 63 following the first vaccine or placebo injection was when the samples were taken.

The sample in question was peripheral blood, obtained in a trial of Ad26.COV2.S vaccine versus placebo. V is TRBV4-2 and J is TRBJ2-2, with 11 nucleotides matching TRBD2. This receptor was taken from a person between 18 and 65 years old who received the Ad26.COV2.S COVID-19 vaccine or a placebo. The DNA for the CDR3 is TGTGCCAGCAGCCAAGGAGTCGATAGCGGGAGGGCCCTGCCCGGGGAGCTGTTTTTT. It codes for CASSQGVDSGRALPGELFF.